This T cell receptor (beta chain) was found in a study of cytotoxic CD8 clonotypes in ibrutinib-treated CLL (dated by TCRdb to the early 2020s). Regarding the study in general: The cohort included around 15 treatment-naive and ten to twelve relapsed/refractory patients; about 17 were IGHV unmutated. Cryopreserved peripheral blood mononuclear cells were collected at three points: before therapy, at response, and at either sustained remission or disease progression. Samples at response were collected after a median of about 12 months of treatment, with a range of roughly 6 to 36 months. Responses were partial in around 25 patients and complete in 2; after median roughly 69 months follow-up, approximately 15 stayed in remission and roughly twelve progressed. Of the 80 to 95 participants in the trial, approximately 25 had longitudinal samples available. An average of around 250,000 productive templates and 80,000 to 95,000 productive rearrangements was obtained per sample. Every sample from remission and from progressive disease was obtained while the patients were still on ibrutinib. Findings and caveats that apply to the study as a whole: Sustained-remission and progressing patients did not have matched sampling times, and lymph node repertoires were not examined. Clonality rose at ibrutinib response, remained stable during sustained remission, and dropped back toward baseline at progression. Public clonotypes were rare and either shrank or stayed stable during treatment, and the rise in clonality at ibrutinib response reflected expansion of private clonotypes. Baseline clonality exceeded that of age-matched healthy donors and correlated strongly with circulating CD8+ T-cell counts.

With regard to this clone: The target of this receptor is not known. No quality values exist for individual bases; no much larger clone is one base distant.

Roughly 1.9 micrograms of genomic DNA were extracted from cryopreserved PBMCs for TCR beta library preparation. Longitudinal blood samples from CLL patients on ibrutinib monotherapy were analyzed using high-throughput TCR beta sequencing. The patients took part in an open-label, single-center phase 2 trial of ibrutinib monotherapy. The CDR1 and CDR2 encoded by the germline V gene (reference sequence) are MNHEY and SMNVEV. The CDR3 has 13 amino acids, counting the end cysteine and phenylalanine. Only the CDR3 DNA is retained, 39 bases long and in frame from the first base. The germline V end is reduced by 4 bases and the J end by 5 bases; junction bases left unmatched: 2. A MiSeq instrument was used for deep resolution sequencing, which targeted depths ranging from 1 in 1 million up to 1 in 200,000 T cells, with coverage averaging 10x for each clonotype. The immunoSEQ hsTCRB Kit was used to generate the TCR beta libraries. The original methods were these. The data were analyzed with ImmunoSEQ Analyzer and ImmunoSEQ Data Assistant, and V, D and J gene assignments followed IMGT definitions. Clonality, with values ranging from 0 to 1, was calculated as one minus the normalized Shannon entropy of productive rearrangement frequencies. Only overrepresented clonotypes making up at least 0.05% of the repertoire of each patient were included in the public clonotype analysis. Some 14 age-matched healthy donor repertoires from immuneACCESS served as clonality controls. TCRdb mirrors the immuneACCESS table, restricted to in-frame sequences. Some clones are absent from its copies; in checked studies, under half trace to an unresolved V gene, and the reason for the others is unknown. V, J and clone size are those of that table, while D and trimming were read from the DNA. The sample includes over 130,000 clones, with around 80% observed a single time. The ten largest clonotypes hold 7.6% of the sample.

This clonotype originated in a human donor with chronic lymphocytic leukemia. The specimen was PBMCs, collected after 36 months of ibrutinib treatment. Recombination joined TRBV27 with TRBJ2-7, with 10 bases in between that match TRBD2. The CDR3 amino acid sequence is: CASSSGLANEQYF. The nucleotides are TGTGCCAGCAGTTCGGGACTAGCGAACGAGCAGTACTTC.